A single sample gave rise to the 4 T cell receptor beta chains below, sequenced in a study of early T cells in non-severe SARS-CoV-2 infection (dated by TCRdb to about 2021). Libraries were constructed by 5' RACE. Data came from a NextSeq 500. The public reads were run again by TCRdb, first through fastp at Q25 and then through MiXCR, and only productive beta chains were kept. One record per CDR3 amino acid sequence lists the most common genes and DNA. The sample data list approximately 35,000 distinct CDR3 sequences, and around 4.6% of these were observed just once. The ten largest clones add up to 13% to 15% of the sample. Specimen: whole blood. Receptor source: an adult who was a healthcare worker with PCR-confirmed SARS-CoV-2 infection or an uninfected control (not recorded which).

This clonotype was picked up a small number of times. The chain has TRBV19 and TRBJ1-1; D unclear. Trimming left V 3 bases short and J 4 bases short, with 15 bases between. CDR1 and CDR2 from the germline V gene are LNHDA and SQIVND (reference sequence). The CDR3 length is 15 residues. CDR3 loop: CASSMSQTWGTEAFF. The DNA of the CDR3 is TGTGCCAGTAGTATGTCCCAGACCTGGGGCACTGAAGCTTTCTTT. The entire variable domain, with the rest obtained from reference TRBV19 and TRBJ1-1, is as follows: DGGITQSPKYLFRKEGQNVTLSCEQNLNHDAMYWYRQDPGQGLRLIYYSQIVNDFQKGDIAEGYSVSREKKESFPLTVTSAQKNPTAFYLCASSMSQTWGTEAFFGQGTRLTVV.

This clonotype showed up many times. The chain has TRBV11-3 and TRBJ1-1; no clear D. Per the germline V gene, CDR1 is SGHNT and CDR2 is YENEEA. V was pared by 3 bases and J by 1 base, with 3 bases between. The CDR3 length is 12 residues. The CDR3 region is CASSFRNTEAFF. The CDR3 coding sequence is TGTGCCAGCAGCTTCAGGAACACTGAAGCTTTCTTT.

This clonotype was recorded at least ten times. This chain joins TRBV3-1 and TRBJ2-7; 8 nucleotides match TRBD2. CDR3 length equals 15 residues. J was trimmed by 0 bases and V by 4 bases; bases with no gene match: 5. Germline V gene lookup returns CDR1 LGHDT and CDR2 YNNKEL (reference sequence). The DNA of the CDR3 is TGTGCCAGCAGCCCCGGGGGGGGCAACTCCTACGAGCAGTACTTC. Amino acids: CASSPGGGNSYEQYF.

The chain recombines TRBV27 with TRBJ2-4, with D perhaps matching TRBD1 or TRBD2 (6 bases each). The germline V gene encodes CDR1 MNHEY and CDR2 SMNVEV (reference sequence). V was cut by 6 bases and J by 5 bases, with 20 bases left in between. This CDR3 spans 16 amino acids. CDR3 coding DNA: TGTGCCAGCAGAGGACTGGGGGGCGAGAAGGAAAACATTCAGTACTTC. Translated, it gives CASRGLGGEKENIQYF.